Listed below are T cell receptor beta chains from one sample, sequenced in a study of T cell responses to AZD1222 COVID-19 vaccine. Some clones are missing from TCRdb's copy, which holds only in-frame ones; the method was immunoSEQ multiplex PCR. This repertoire shows 100,000 to 150,000 clones, just under 95% found once; its top ten account for 0.9% to 1.4%. The sample consisted of peripheral blood, taken 28 days after the second AZD1222 dose. The receptors come from an adult who received the AZD1222 COVID-19 vaccine. Both conserved end residues are part of each CDR3. A D gene is named only where the DNA matches it firmly. The size of a clone is reported for some rows only, either as once, few or many, or as a class for expanded clones.

j_call v_call d_call clone_size cdr3_aa cdr3_nt
TRBJ2-5 TRBV4-3 NA NA CASSQDGGWRSAQETQYF TGCGCCAGCAGCCAAGACGGGGGATGGAGGAGCGCGCAAGAGACCCAGTACTTC
TRBJ2-2 TRBV9 TRBD2 NA CASSVLAGGSTGELFF TGTGCCAGCAGCGTACTAGCGGGAGGAAGCACCGGGGAGCTGTTTTTT
TRBJ2-1 TRBV24-1 NA NA CATSDLLYGGEQFF TGTGCCACCAGTGATTTGCTGTACGGAGGCGAGCAGTTCTTC
TRBJ2-3 TRBV30 NA once CAWSSGRTDTQYF TGTGCCTGGAGTAGCGGGCGCACAGATACGCAGTATTTT
TRBJ2-5 TRBV15 NA NA CATSRATGPQETQYF TGTGCCACCAGCAGAGCGACGGGACCCCAAGAGACCCAATACTTC
TRBJ1-5 TRBV6-2/TRBV6-3 TRBD1 NA CASSRAGTGMNQPQHF TGTGCCAGCAGCCGCGCCGGGACAGGAATGAATCAGCCCCAGCATTTT
TRBJ2-2 TRBV18 NA NA CASSHKARGTGELFF TGTGCCAGCTCCCATAAGGCGCGGGGCACCGGGGAGCTGTTTTTT
TRBJ2-6 TRBV5-1 NA once CASSLLGPTGLSSGANVLTF TGCGCCAGCAGCCTACTAGGACCGACAGGTCTTTCCTCTGGGGCCAACGTCCTGACTTTC
TRBJ1-3 TRBV2 NA once CASSLDNENTIYF TGTGCCAGCAGTTTGGACAACGAAAACACCATATATTTT
TRBJ1-5 TRBV7-3 TRBD1 NA CASSWMDRDQPQHF TGTGCCAGCAGTTGGATGGACAGGGATCAGCCCCAGCATTTT
TRBJ1-5 TRBV9 NA NA CASSGGGNQPQHF TGTGCCAGCAGCGGAGGGGGGAATCAGCCCCAGCATTTT
TRBJ1-5 TRBV6-4 NA NA CASSDGVNQPQHF TGTGCCAGCAGTGACGGAGTAAATCAGCCCCAGCATTTT
TRBJ1-4 TRBV7-8 NA NA CASSSLEATNEKLFF TGTGCCAGCAGCTCCCTGGAAGCAACTAATGAAAAACTGTTTTTT
TRBJ1-5 TRBV19 NA NA CASSIELNQPQHF TGTGCCAGTAGTATAGAGCTAAATCAGCCCCAGCATTTT
TRBJ1-1 TRBV25-1 TRBD1 few CASSELEIQGIEDTEAFF TGTGCCAGCAGTGAACTGGAAATACAGGGGATTGAGGACACTGAAGCTTTCTTT
TRBJ2-1 TRBV7-9 TRBD2 NA CASSLELAGIDEQFF TGTGCCAGCAGCTTAGAACTAGCGGGAATCGATGAGCAGTTCTTC
TRBJ2-7 TRBV7-7 NA NA CASSLGLYF TGTGCCAGCAGCTTAGGTCTTTACTTC
TRBJ2-3 TRBV3-1/TRBV3-2 NA NA CASSQESTDTQYF TGTGCCAGCAGCCAAGAAAGCACAGATACGCAGTATTTT
TRBJ2-2 TRBV14 TRBD2 NA CASSQGLAQGTGELFF TGTGCCAGCAGCCAAGGACTAGCCCAAGGCACCGGGGAGCTGTTTTTT
TRBJ2-4 TRBV7-8 NA NA CASSRAASTPNIQYF TGTGCCAGCAGCCGAGCCGCTAGCACCCCAAACATTCAGTACTTC
TRBJ2-3 TRBV4-1 NA NA CASSQGGGHRTDTQYF TGCGCCAGCAGCCAAGGAGGAGGGCATCGCACAGATACGCAGTATTTT
TRBJ2-1 TRBV7-7 TRBD2 NA CASSPAGTSVNEQFF TGTGCCAGCAGCCCAGCCGGGACTAGCGTCAATGAGCAGTTCTTC
TRBJ2-1 TRBV28 TRBD2 NA CASSSLRGINEQFF TGTGCCAGCAGTTCCCTGCGGGGGATCAATGAGCAGTTCTTC
TRBJ2-5 TRBV9 NA NA CASSLGLAETQYF TGTGCCAGCAGCCTTGGACTGGCTGAGACCCAGTACTTC
TRBJ1-3 TRBV7-8 TRBD1 NA CASSARDRISGNTIYF TGTGCCAGCAGCGCCCGGGACAGGATCTCTGGAAACACCATATATTTT
TRBJ1-3 TRBV7-6 TRBD1 NA CASSPQGTGNTIYF TGTGCCAGCAGCCCACAGGGGACTGGAAACACCATATATTTT
TRBJ1-1 TRBV28 TRBD1 NA CASSLGGTGYGRTEAFF TGTGCCAGCAGTTTGGGGGGGACAGGGTACGGTAGGACTGAAGCTTTCTTT
TRBJ1-3 TRBV27 NA NA CASSRASGNTIYF TGTGCCAGCAGTCGAGCCTCTGGAAACACCATATATTTT
TRBJ2-3 TRBV7-2 NA NA CASSLQTPNTDTQYF TGTGCCAGCAGCTTACAGACCCCAAACACAGATACGCAGTATTTT
TRBJ2-7 TRBV28 NA NA CASSLGGQPYEQYF TGTGCCAGCAGTTTGGGGGGACAACCCTACGAGCAGTACTTC
TRBJ1-5 TRBV19 NA NA CASSTTGRNQPQHF TGTGCCAGTAGTACCACGGGGCGCAATCAGCCCCAGCATTTT
TRBJ1-6 TRBV27 NA NA CASSATGNSPLHF TGTGCCAGCAGTGCCACAGGAAATTCACCCCTCCACTTT
TRBJ2-7 TRBV24-1 TRBD1 NA CATSDSGTGEYEQYF TGTGCCACCAGTGACTCCGGGACAGGGGAATACGAGCAGTACTTC
TRBJ2-4 TRBV28 TRBD2 NA CASRGGLAGAKNIQYF TGTGCCAGCAGGGGGGGACTAGCGGGAGCCAAAAACATTCAGTACTTC
TRBJ1-1 TRBV6-5 TRBD1 NA CASSYSTGAAFF TGTGCCAGCAGTTACTCTACAGGGGCGGCTTTCTTT
TRBJ1-2 TRBV7-8 NA NA CASSLTVRWAYGYTF TGTGCCAGCAGCTTGACCGTTCGTTGGGCCTATGGCTACACCTTC
TRBJ2-5 TRBV7-3 TRBD1 NA CASSLGQGLQETQYF TGTGCCAGCAGCCTCGGACAGGGTTTGCAAGAGACCCAGTACTTC
TRBJ1-1 TRBV2 NA few CASRQNFLNTEAFF TGTGCCAGCAGACAGAATTTTCTAAACACTGAAGCTTTCTTT
TRBJ2-7 TRBV28 NA NA CASSGLPGDSGYEQYF TGTGCCAGCAGTGGACTTCCAGGGGACTCGGGCTACGAGCAGTACTTC